This record concerns one TCR beta chain sequence. This sample was taken from a study of blood T cell repertoires in COVID-19. Participants' reported clinical history set cohort assignment. The recovered donors of Cohort 3 showed two negative PCRs, clearance, or symptom resolution. Germline-derived CDR1 and CDR2 are LNHDA and SQIVND (reference sequence). After removal of 7 bases from V and 0 bases from J, the junction contained 11 bases not matched to a gene. This CDR3 contains 18 residues. Under the authors' procedure: From reference gene primer amplification, estimates of nucleated cell counts were derived. Repertoires were generated with immunoSEQ multiplex PCR, while TCRdb's copy carries only in-frame clones and drops some. D and trimming were read from the DNA, whereas the V and J calls and clone size are those reported in that table. The repertoire includes approximately 350,000 clones, 80% to 90% of them detected once, and about 1% sits in the top ten.

Sample: PBMCs or T cells enriched from blood (not recorded which). This chain links TRBV19 with TRBJ1-4, with TRBD1 matching 10 bases. The sequence was obtained from a man between 18 and 35 years old who had recovered from COVID-19. This CDR3 is CASTESGTGVATNEKLFF. CDR3 nucleotides: TGTGCCAGTACTGAATCCGGGACAGGGGTTGCAACTAATGAAAAACTGTTTTTT.